Below, 7 T cell receptor beta chains from the same sample are listed, as sequenced in a study of tumor-infiltrating lymphocytes in localized non-small cell lung cancer. This table comes from immunoSEQ multiplex PCR, and its TCRdb copy is limited to in-frame clones, with some not included. In the table there are roughly 7,000 clones, 74% of which are singletons. What was sequenced was uninvolved lung tissue not adjacent to the tumor. All receptors come from a human donor with non-small cell lung cancer.

The genes are TRBV9 and TRBJ2-3; 8 bases line up with TRBD1. This CDR3 has 16 residues. The V gene end was trimmed by 5 bases and the J gene end by 0 bases; junction bases not matched to a gene: 8. Germline CDR1 and CDR2: SGDLS and YYNGEE. The DNA for the CDR3 is TGTGCCAGCAGTGCAGGGGGCTGGGTGAGCACAGATACGCAGTATTTT. This codes for CASSAGGWVSTDTQYF.

This clone has a handful of counts. Here the CDR3 reads CASSLAWRTGFRTDTQYF. Written as DNA, the CDR3 is TGTGCCAGCAGCTTAGCGTGGAGGACAGGGTTTAGGACAGATACGCAGTATTTT. V is TRBV7-2 and J is TRBJ2-3, with 8 bases fitting TRBD1. Germline V CDR1 and CDR2: SGHTA, FQGNSA. V trimming: 0 bases; J trimming: 3 bases; junction bases outside the gene matches: 11. This CDR3 spans 18 amino acids.

The gene calls are TRBV21-1 and TRBJ2-5. TRBV21-1 is a known pseudogene. The CDR3 spans 17 residues. The CDR3 region is CASSKDVLPKGQETQYF. For the CDR3, the DNA is TGTGCCAGCAGCAAAGACGTCCTGCCCAAGGGACAAGAGACCCAGTACTTC.

The chain uses TRBV5-1 and TRBJ2-1, with 7 nucleotides matching TRBD1. The CDR3 sequence is 17 residues long. Germline CDR1 SGHRS, CDR2 YFSETQ. V shed 0 bases and J 0 bases; nucleotides not matched to a gene: 6. CDR3 amino acids: CASSLATDRVSYNEQFF. The DNA of the CDR3 is TGCGCCAGCAGCTTGGCAACCGACAGGGTCTCCTACAATGAGCAGTTCTTC.

J is TRBJ1-1 and V is TRBV5-4, with 7 bases lining up with TRBD1. J gave up 4 bases and V 0 bases, and 3 bases lay outside the gene matches. The length of the CDR3 is 14 residues. The germline V gene encodes CDR1 SGHNT and CDR2 YYREEE (reference sequence). CDR3 sequence (DNA): TGTGCCAGCAGCTTGGGACAGGGAGCCACTGAAGCTTTCTTT. As protein: CASSLGQGATEAFF.

This chain uses TRBV11-2 with TRBJ1-4, with D unclear. Germline CDR1 SGHAT, CDR2 FQNNGV. The length of the CDR3 is 16 residues. The V gene lost 1 base and the J gene lost 0 bases, with 9 bases spanning the gap. CDR3 in DNA: TGTGCCAGCAGCTTAGGGCAGACTACAACTAATGAAAAACTGTTTTTT. Its protein product is CASSLGQTTTNEKLFF.

The V gene is TRBV7-8, the J gene TRBJ1-1; D remains unclear. The CDR3 is 14 amino acids. The germline CDR1 and CDR2 sequences are SGHVS and FQNEAQ. Trimming left V 0 bases short and J 1 base short, with 6 bases between. The DNA of the CDR3 is TGTGCCAGCAGCTTAGCGAAGCCGAACACTGAAGCTTTCTTT. Its protein product is CASSLAKPNTEAFF.